The 27 T cell receptor beta chains below all came from one sample that was sequenced in a study of cytomegalovirus exposure and HLA in healthy donors. The PCR employed 60 Vbeta primers together with 13 Jbeta primers. Here immunoSEQ multiplex PCR was the method, and the copy in TCRdb shows in-frame clones only, minus some. In the table there are about 150,000 clones, around two thirds of which are singletons. Sequences were obtained from PBMCs. The receptors were sampled from a man aged 25 to 45 in good health and CMV-seropositive.

This sequence joins TRBV5-1 and TRBJ2-2; a weak D match, TRBD1 (6 bases). Germline CDR1 and CDR2: SGHRS and YFSETQ. V was shortened by 5 bases and J by 1 base, with 15 bases between the two germline ends. The CDR3 sequence is 16 residues long. This CDR3 reads CASSYLTGLNTGELFF. CDR3 in DNA: TGCGCCAGCAGTTATCTGACAGGTCTGAACACCGGGGAGCTGTTTTTT.

This clone was seen a few times. The V call is TRBV10-3, the J call TRBJ2-1; 9 positions match TRBD2. Trimming removed 6 bases from V and 1 base from J; junction bases left unmatched: 16. The CDR3 is 19 residues long. Germline CDR1 ENHRY, CDR2 SYGVKD. The CDR3 protein is CAIRTSGAGGPDSYNEQFF. CDR3 coding DNA: TGTGCCATCAGAACTTCTGGGGCGGGAGGGCCTGATTCCTACAATGAGCAGTTCTTC.

This chain joins TRBV6-6 and TRBJ1-4; D is unresolved. V was trimmed by 11 bases and J by 7 bases, leaving 17 bases between them. Germline V gene sequence: CDR1 MNHNY, CDR2 SVGAGI (reference sequence). The CDR3 contains 13 residues. This chain's CDR3 is CAGQFRRGEKLFF. CDR3 in DNA: TGTGCCGGGCAGTTTCGACGGGGTGAAAAACTGTTTTTT.

This chain uses TRBV6-1 with TRBJ1-5; no clear D. The length of the CDR3 is 14 residues. In germline, CDR1 is MNHNS, CDR2 SASEGT. V shed 6 bases and J shed 1 base, with 10 bases lying between them. DNA for the CDR3: TGTGCCAGCAGGGCGGCTGAGAGCAATCAGCCCCAGCATTTT. It codes for CASRAAESNQPQHF.

The rearrangement joins TRBV7-9 to TRBJ2-7, with 9 bases aligning to TRBD1. The CDR3 is 15 residues long. The junction had 7 bases not matched to a gene; V was cut back by 1 base and J by 6 bases. Looked up from germline, CDR1 is SEHNR and CDR2 is FQNEAQ (reference sequence). DNA for the CDR3: TGTGCCAGCAGCTTAGTTACCGGGACAGGGTGCGAGCAGTACTTC. Translation: CASSLVTGTGCEQYF. The whole variable domain, filled in from reference TRBV7-9 and TRBJ2-7, reads DTGVSQNPRHKITKRGQNVTFRCDPISEHNRLYWYRQTLGQGPEFLTYFQNEAQLEKSRLLSDRFSAERPKGSFSTLEIQRTEQGDSAMYLCASSLVTGTGCEQYFGPGTRLTVT.

The chain carries TRBV30 and TRBJ1-1; D is unclear. In germline, CDR1 is GTSNPN, CDR2 SVGIG (reference sequence). CDR3 length: 13 residues. V lost 2 bases and J 0 bases, leaving 7 bases between the germline ends. Written as DNA, the CDR3 is TGTGCCTGGAGTCCCAGATTGAACACTGAAGCTTTCTTT. Translated: CAWSPRLNTEAFF.

The table lists this clone with a count of one. The V and J genes are TRBV4-1 and TRBJ2-7; D may be TRBD2 (6 bases). V was trimmed by 6 bases and J by 5 bases, leaving 20 bases between them. Germline lookup yields CDR1 MGHRA and CDR2 YSYEKL. This CDR3 contains 15 residues. The CDR3 DNA reads as TGCGCCAGCAGGCAACCTGGAGGGCGTCGCAACGAGCAGTACTTC. This encodes CASRQPGGRRNEQYF.

CDR3 nucleotides: TGTGCCAGCAGCGTTTACTTAGAGGGACATAACACTGAAGCTTTCTTT. Translation: CASSVYLEGHNTEAFF. V is TRBV9 and J is TRBJ1-1, with TRBD1 as a possible D gene (6 bases). Germline V gene sequence: CDR1 SGDLS, CDR2 YYNGEE. Deletions cut 2 bases from V and 2 bases from J, with 16 bases between. The CDR3 is 16 residues long.

In its sample, this clone was seen a few times. The CDR3 DNA follows: TGTGCCAGCAGTTACTCAGAAACAGGGAACGAGCAGTACTTC. Translating it yields CASSYSETGNEQYF. The chain has TRBV6-5 and TRBJ2-7, with D possibly matching TRBD1 (6 bases). From germline, CDR1 is MNHEY and CDR2 SVGAGI. Trimming cost V 0 bases and J 5 bases, with 11 bases left between them. The CDR3 consists of 14 residues.

This chain links TRBV19 with TRBJ1-2; TRBD1 agrees at 10 bases. There are 18 residues in the CDR3. Looked up from germline, CDR1 is LNHDA and CDR2 is SQIVND (reference sequence). Trimming cost V 6 bases and J 0 bases; bases outside gene matches: 13. CDR3 sequence: CASSISSTGGLTNYGYTF. The CDR3 DNA reads TGTGCCAGTAGCATATCTTCGACAGGGGGCCTTACTAACTATGGCTACACCTTC.

V is TRBV7-2 and J is TRBJ2-6; TRBD2 is a possible D gene (5 bases). Germline V gives CDR1 SGHTA, CDR2 FQGNSA. The V and J ends lost 5 bases and 1 base respectively, with 21 bases between them. This CDR3 region has 19 residues. The CDR3 sequence is CASSDYSQFSLSGANVLTF. In DNA, the CDR3 is TGTGCCAGCAGCGACTACTCCCAGTTTTCATTATCTGGGGCCAACGTCCTGACTTTC. Filled out from reference TRBV7-2 and TRBJ2-6, the complete variable domain reads GAGVSQSPSNKVTEKGKDVELRCDPISGHTALYWYRQSLGQGLEFLIYFQGNSAPDKSGLPSDRFSAERTGGSVSTLTIQRTQQEDSAVYLCASSDYSQFSLSGANVLTFGAGSRLTVL.

The chain employs TRBV4-1 and TRBJ2-1, with TRBD1 as a possible D gene (5 bases). In germline, CDR1 is MGHRA, CDR2 YSYEKL. This CDR3 has 18 amino acids. Trimming removed 2 bases at V and 4 bases at J, with 21 bases between. CDR3 nucleotides: TGCGCCAGCAGCCAAATCCCCGGCCAGGGAAAGTCTTACAATGAGCAGTTCTTC. Its translation: CASSQIPGQGKSYNEQFF.

The rearrangement links TRBV30 to TRBJ2-5; D perhaps matches TRBD2 (5 bases). The end of the DNA aligns better with TRBJ2-7, so the J call may be wrong. This CDR3 comprises 15 residues. CDR1 is GTSNPN and CDR2 is SVGIG in the germline V gene (reference sequence). In DNA form, the CDR3 reads TGTGCCTGGAGTTGGGCATTCACTAGCTCCTACGAGCAGTACTTC. It is translated as CAWSWAFTSSYEQYF.

The J gene is TRBJ2-7, the V gene TRBV27, with 9 bases matching TRBD1. The V and J ends lost 7 bases and 3 bases, in that order; junction bases with no gene match: 7. This CDR3 contains 14 residues. Germline CDR1 and CDR2: MNHEY and SMNVEV (reference sequence). The CDR3 DNA reads TGTGCCAGCACCCCCTCGGGACAGGGCTACGAGCAGTACTTC. Protein: CASTPSGQGYEQYF.

The chain uses TRBV7-6 and TRBJ1-1; D is uncertain. CDR3 size: 14 residues. CDR1 and CDR2 from the germline V gene are SGHVS and FNYEAQ. The V end lost 5 bases, the J end lost 3 bases, and 13 bases lay between the germline ends. The CDR3 sequence: CASSPSPGDTEAFF. In DNA, the CDR3 is TGTGCCAGCAGCCCGTCGCCCGGGGACACTGAAGCTTTCTTT.

In this sample, this clone turned up a few times. CDR3 bases: TGCGCCAGCAGCCAACCCCCGGACACTGAAGCTTTCTTT. This codes for CASSQPPDTEAFF. The rearrangement uses TRBV5-1 and TRBJ1-1; D not certain. V gave up 4 bases and J gave up 3 bases, with 10 bases separating them. Germline CDR1 and CDR2: SGHRS and YFSETQ. The CDR3 loop spans 13 amino acids.

The chain couples TRBV28 to TRBJ2-5; D might be TRBD1 (6 bases). V shed 5 bases and J shed 5 bases, with 15 bases lying between them. Germline CDR1 reads MDHEN; CDR2 reads SYDVKM. The CDR3 is 14 residues long. CDR3 amino acids: CASSPGHHWETQYF. The CDR3 DNA follows: TGTGCCAGCAGTCCGGGACACCACTGGGAGACCCAGTACTTC.

V is TRBV19 and J is TRBJ1-6; tentatively, D is TRBD1 (5 bases). Germline lookup yields CDR1 LNHDA and CDR2 SQIVND (reference sequence). The V end was cut by 3 bases, the J end by 7 bases, with 13 bases between. The CDR3 is 15 residues long. The DNA for the CDR3 is TGTGCCAGTAGTATGGGAAACAGGAAAAATTCACCCCTCCACTTT. This codes for CASSMGNRKNSPLHF.

J is TRBJ2-7 and V is TRBV7-2, with 13 positions matching TRBD2. Trimming at V came to 2 bases and at J to 0 bases, leaving 1 base not matched to a gene. The CDR3 is 16 amino acids. Germline V gives CDR1 SGHTA, CDR2 FQGNSA. CDR3 sequence (DNA): TGTGCCAGCAGCTTAAGGACTAGCGGGAGCTCCTACGAGCAGTACTTC. Translating it yields CASSLRTSGSSYEQYF.

This clone has only a few counts. CDR3 nucleotide sequence: TGCGCCAGCAGCTCGGGACTAGCGGGAGGGCCGGGCGGTGCTGAGCAGTTCTTC. Protein: CASSSGLAGGPGGAEQFF. The chain is built from TRBV5-1 and TRBJ2-1, with TRBD2 identical over 16 bases. The CDR3 extends over 18 amino acids. The germline CDR1 and CDR2 sequences are SGHRS and YFSETQ. The J segment lost 9 bases and the V segment lost 3 bases, leaving 12 bases of the junction unmatched.

Points on this clone: The same CDR3 is also encoded by other DNA sequences in this sample. This chain links TRBV19 with TRBJ2-5, with D perhaps matching TRBD1 (5 bases). V was cut by 4 bases and J by 2 bases, with 8 bases left in between. Germline V lookup: CDR1 LNHDA, CDR2 SQIVND (reference sequence). The CDR3 sequence is 13 residues long. The CDR3 region has the DNA TGTGCCAGTAGTACCTCAGGGCAAGAGACCCAGTACTTC. Residues: CASSTSGQETQYF.

V is TRBV18 and J is TRBJ1-2; no definite D call. The CDR3 runs to 15 residues. The V end was cut by 6 bases, the J end by 4 bases, with 18 bases between. The germline V gene encodes CDR1 KGHSH and CDR2 LQKENI. CDR3 loop: CASSPREGWAYGYTF. The CDR3 DNA reads as TGTGCCAGCTCCCCCAGAGAGGGCTGGGCCTATGGCTACACCTTC. The whole variable domain, filled in from reference TRBV18 and TRBJ1-2, reads NAGVMQNPRHLVRRRGQEARLRCSPMKGHSHVYWYRQLPEEGLKFMVYLQKENIIDESGMPKERFSAEFPKEGPSILRIQQVVRGDSAAYFCASSPREGWAYGYTFGSGTRLTVV.

The chain combines TRBV19 with TRBJ1-2, with D possibly being TRBD1 (5 bases). Deletions cut 3 bases from V and 7 bases from J, with 6 bases between. Germline V gene sequence: CDR1 LNHDA, CDR2 SQIVND (reference sequence). The CDR3 totals 11 residues. The CDR3, as DNA: TGTGCCAGTAGTATCGGGGGTGGCTACACCTTC. Protein sequence: CASSIGGGYTF.

The genes are TRBV6-1 and TRBJ1-2; 7 nucleotides align to TRBD1. CDR3 size: 12 residues. With 8 bases clipped from V and 4 bases from J, the junction kept 4 bases outside the gene matches. Germline V gives CDR1 MNHNS, CDR2 SASEGT. CDR3 in amino acids: CASGQDIYGYTF. The DNA of the CDR3 is TGTGCCAGCGGACAGGACATCTATGGCTACACCTTC.

The V call is TRBV27, the J call TRBJ2-1; D uncertain. From germline, CDR1 is MNHEY and CDR2 SMNVEV (reference sequence). Trimming removed 6 bases at V and 10 bases at J, with 16 bases between. This CDR3 is built from 13 residues. The CDR3 here is CASSLISYGEQFF. The CDR3 region has the DNA TGTGCCAGCAGCCTTATCTCTTACGGGGAGCAGTTCTTC.

The chain recombines TRBV28 with TRBJ1-1; unclear D gene. The CDR3 has 13 residues. The V gene's germline CDR1 is MDHEN and CDR2 SYDVKM. V was shortened by 4 bases and J by 5 bases, with 11 bases between the two germline ends. The CDR3 nucleotides read TGTGCCAGCAGTTCAAACCTAGGAACTGAAGCTTTCTTT. It encodes CASSSNLGTEAFF. The whole variable domain, remainder taken from reference TRBV28 and TRBJ1-1, is DVKVTQSSRYLVKRTGEKVFLECVQDMDHENMFWYRQDPGLGLRLIYFSYDVKMKEKGDIPEGYSVSREKKERFSLILESASTNQTSMYLCASSSNLGTEAFFGQGTRLTVV.

The V call is TRBV7-9, the J call TRBJ2-7, with D possibly being TRBD2 (7 bases). This CDR3 has 15 amino acids. CDR1 and CDR2 from the germline V gene are SEHNR and FQNEAQ (reference sequence). V was pared by 1 base and J by 0 bases, with 10 bases between. The CDR3 bases are TGTGCCAGCAGCTTAGTAGGGGGGGACTCCTACGAGCAGTACTTC. Translating it yields CASSLVGGDSYEQYF.